The 9 T cell receptor beta chains below all came from one sample that was sequenced in a study of CD8+ T cells in alopecia areata. Regarding treatment: oral pan-JAK inhibitor, 5-10 mg twice daily. The authors extracted RNA and reverse transcribed it into cDNA as the sequencing template. TCRdb's table, derived via immunoSEQ multiplex PCR, lists solely in-frame clones and lacks some. The sample records 200,000 or so clones, about 62% being singletons. Sequencing was performed on CD4+ T cells sorted from blood, taken at week 24, from a patient treated with tofacitinib. Receptors originate from a human donor with alopecia areata.

This clone was seen more than once but under ten times. The V and J genes are TRBV2 and TRBJ2-5; D unclear. Germline V gives CDR1 SNHLY, CDR2 FYNNEI. The CDR3 contains 15 residues. V was trimmed by 1 base and J by 3 bases, leaving 12 bases between them. This CDR3 reads CASSEDWQLKETQYF. The DNA for the CDR3 is TGTGCCAGCAGTGAAGACTGGCAGCTCAAAGAGACCCAGTACTTC.

The rearrangement joins TRBV6-4 to TRBJ1-4; 9 bases match TRBD1. The V gene end was trimmed by 6 bases and the J gene end by 8 bases; junction bases not matched to a gene: 7. In germline, CDR1 is MRHNA, CDR2 SNTAGT. The CDR3 sequence is 14 residues long. CDR3 in amino acids: CASSMGQGDEKLFF. Written as DNA, the CDR3 is TGTGCCAGCAGCATGGGACAGGGAGACGAAAAACTGTTTTTT.

A few counts support this clone. The chain joins TRBV5-1 to TRBJ2-3, with 11 bases matching TRBD2. CDR1 and CDR2 from the germline V gene are SGHRS and YFSETQ. J gave up 3 bases and V 4 bases, and 4 bases lay outside the gene matches. The CDR3 is 15 residues long. The CDR3 DNA is TGCGCCAGCAGCATAGCGGGGGGGAGTACAGATACGCAGTATTTT. Translated, it gives CASSIAGGSTDTQYF.

This sequence joins TRBV25-1 and TRBJ1-2; 8 nucleotides agree with TRBD1. V gave up 5 bases and J gave up 4 bases; unmatched junction bases: 6. The germline V gene encodes CDR1 MGHDK and CDR2 SYGVNS. There are 14 residues in the CDR3. CDR3 coding DNA: TGTGCCAGCAGTCAGGACAGGGCGGGCTATGGCTACACCTTC. This gives the protein CASSQDRAGYGYTF.

The rearrangement uses TRBV7-2 and TRBJ2-5; 9 bases align to TRBD2. V gave up 4 bases and J gave up 5 bases; unmatched junction bases: 8. This CDR3 contains 15 residues. The germline gives CDR1 SGHTA, CDR2 FQGNSA. In DNA form, the CDR3 reads TGTGCCAGCAGCTCTGGCGGGGGGGTTTTTGAGACCCAGTACTTC. Its protein is CASSSGGGVFETQYF.

This clone is a singleton in its sample. The CDR3 nucleotides read TGCGCCAGCAGGCGCTCGACAGGGCACAATCAGCCCCAGCATTTT. Encoded protein: CASRRSTGHNQPQHF. The chain links TRBV5-1 to TRBJ1-5, with TRBD1 matching 7 bases. In germline, CDR1 is SGHRS, CDR2 YFSETQ. The CDR3 has 15 amino acids. Unmatched junction bases numbered 8, after V lost 5 bases and J lost 3 bases.

CDR3 sequence: CASSLVGSGINNEQFF. CDR3 bases: TGTGCCAGCAGCTTAGTAGGTAGCGGGATCAACAATGAGCAGTTCTTC. The chain couples TRBV7-2 to TRBJ2-1; 8 bases agree with TRBD2. The CDR3 has 16 amino acids. The junction had 7 bases not matched to a gene; V was cut back by 1 base and J by 5 bases. Germline loops: CDR1 SGHTA, CDR2 FQGNSA.

V is TRBV30 and J is TRBJ2-2; a possible D gene is TRBD1 (6 bases). The CDR3 totals 11 residues. V gave up 5 bases and J gave up 9 bases, with 10 bases separating them. Germline V gene sequence: CDR1 GTSNPN, CDR2 SVGIG (reference sequence). The CDR3 DNA reads as TGTGCCTGGCTCCGGGACAGGGAGCTGTTTTTT. Its protein product is CAWLRDRELFF.

The J gene is TRBJ1-1, the V gene TRBV6-6; D unresolved. The V end lost 8 bases, the J end lost 0 bases, and 10 bases lay between the germline ends. This CDR3 contains 13 residues. From germline, CDR1 is MNHNY and CDR2 SVGAGI (reference sequence). The CDR3 sequence: CASRPVMNTEAFF. The CDR3 DNA follows: TGTGCCAGCCGACCGGTTATGAACACTGAAGCTTTCTTT.